This T cell receptor (beta chain) was sequenced during a study of vaccination and CD4 T cells after COVID-19. At the level of the study: After nasal swab PCR-confirmed SARS-CoV-2, roughly ten convalescents had mild disease and one severe. Study-wide findings and caveats: Vaccine-specific clones numbering 304 of 307 showed spike mono-reactivity in convalescent patients. The study found that a median approximately 86% of reactive clones in convalescent patients appeared only post-vaccination.

TCRdb itself ran the PCR reads through MiXCR, one entry per CDR3 protein. The sample yields some 26,000 distinct CDR3 sequences, approximately 51% seen once. Notes on this clonotype: The antigen remains unidentified.

This sample's time point: late sampling 161 to 241 days after vaccination in a few convalescent patients. Positive PCR dates covered March to December 2020, before US Alpha, Beta and Delta variants. This clonotype was obtained from a human donor who had recovered from COVID-19. Material: CD4+ T cells from blood, obtained about 7 months after SARS-CoV-2 vaccination.

For the CDR3, the DNA is TGTGCCAGCAGTGGGACTAGCTCCGGGACAGATACGCAGTATTTT. Amino acids: CASSGTSSGTDTQYF. The chain combines TRBV6-6 with TRBJ2-3, with TRBD2 matching 9 bases. CDR3 length: 15 residues. Germline CDR1 and CDR2: MNHNY and SVGAGI (reference sequence). The J segment lost 3 bases and the V segment lost 5 bases, leaving 6 bases of the junction unmatched.